This T cell receptor beta chain was profiled in a study of patients and donors after allogeneic stem cell transplantation. TCRdb called the RT-PCR reads again in MiXCR, with one record for every CDR3 protein. The data hold under 200,000 distinct CDR3 sequences, with 30% observed a single time. The CDR3 length is 15 residues. Germline CDR1 LGHNA, CDR2 YSLEER. Trimming took 0 bases from V and 0 from J, leaving 9 bases between them. The TCR originated in a human donor who was either an allogeneic HSCT recipient or a stem cell or donor lymphocyte infusion donor (not recorded which). It is not recorded whose cells these are; they may come from a transplant donor. The source material was blood, either unsorted or a sorted T cell fraction (not recorded which). The rearrangement uses TRBV4-3 and TRBJ2-7, with D unclear. CDR3 in amino acids: CASSQDRVSSYEQYF. CDR3 nucleotide sequence: TGCGCCAGCAGCCAAGATAGGGTTAGCTCCTACGAGCAGTACTTC.